These 19 T cell receptor beta chains originate from one sample sequenced in a study of blood T cell repertoires in COVID-19. The assay was immunoSEQ multiplex PCR, and TCRdb's table has in-frame clones only and misses some. The sample contains under 250,000 clones, over 70% of which appear only once. The sample comprised PBMCs or T cells enriched from blood (not recorded which). These receptors all stem from a woman in her thirties or forties who had been exposed to COVID-19.

The chain combines TRBV11-2 with TRBJ2-1; 12 bases align to TRBD2. The J segment lost 6 bases and the V segment lost 5 bases, leaving 8 bases of the junction unmatched. The V gene's germline CDR1 is SGHAT and CDR2 FQNNGV. The CDR3 runs to 16 residues. As DNA, the CDR3 is TGTGCCAGCAGCCGAGATCTAGCGGGAGGGACCAATGAGCAGTTCTTC. Its translation is CASSRDLAGGTNEQFF.

J is TRBJ2-1 and V is TRBV7-8; TRBD2 matches 12 bases. CDR3 size: 15 residues. Germline V CDR1 and CDR2: SGHVS, FQNEAQ. V shed 5 bases, J shed 7 bases, and the junction held 6 bases outside the gene matches. The CDR3, as DNA: TGTGCCAGCAGCCCTAGCGGGGGGGTTGGGAATGAGCAGTTCTTC. This gives the protein CASSPSGGVGNEQFF.

The chain recombines TRBV7-8 with TRBJ2-7; D gene uncertain. Germline V gene lookup returns CDR1 SGHVS and CDR2 FQNEAQ. Between the trimmed V and J ends, which lost 0 bases and 4 bases, there was a span of 13 bases. CDR3 length: 15 residues. In nucleotides, the CDR3 is TGTGCCAGCAGCTTAGCCTGGCAGGTCGGTTACGAGCAGTACTTC. Protein: CASSLAWQVGYEQYF.

The J gene is TRBJ1-1, the V gene TRBV7-8, with 7 nucleotides matching TRBD1. Germline V CDR1 and CDR2: SGHVS, FQNEAQ. V shed 2 bases, J shed 2 bases, and the junction held 8 bases outside the gene matches. The CDR3 is made up of 16 amino acids. The CDR3 reads CASSLIGGTVNTEAFF. DNA for the CDR3: TGTGCCAGCAGCTTAATAGGAGGGACAGTCAACACTGAAGCTTTCTTT.

V gene TRBV3-1 (or the pseudogene TRBV3-2) combines with J gene TRBJ1-5; a weak D match, TRBD1 (6 bases). Germline V lookup: CDR1 LGHDT, CDR2 YNNKEL (reference sequence). The V end lost 3 bases, the J end lost 4 bases, and 10 bases lay between the germline ends. The CDR3 has 14 amino acids. The DNA of the CDR3 is TGTGCCAGCAGCCAGGGGGCGCGGAATCAGCCCCAGCATTTT. Translation gives CASSQGARNQPQHF.

This chain joins TRBV19 and TRBJ1-5; 9 bases line up with TRBD1. Germline CDR1 and CDR2: LNHDA and SQIVND (reference sequence). The CDR3 extends over 15 amino acids. J was trimmed by 2 bases and V by 3 bases; bases with no gene match: 2. The CDR3 here is CASSIDRGGNQPQHF. CDR3 in DNA: TGTGCCAGTAGTATTGACAGGGGGGGCAATCAGCCCCAGCATTTT.

The table lists this clone with a count of one. The chain is built from TRBV11-3 and TRBJ1-1, with D hard to call. The germline V gene has CDR1 SGHNT and CDR2 YENEEA. The CDR3 consists of 13 residues. V dropped 3 bases and J dropped 6 bases, with 11 bases sitting between them. CDR3 coding DNA: TGTGCCAGCAGCTTGGCCCCCTTTCCTGAAGCTTTCTTT. Translation: CASSLAPFPEAFF.

This chain's CDR3 is CASSYLGLKSGNTIYF. The CDR3 nucleotides read TGTGCCAGCAGTTACCTAGGACTGAAATCTGGAAACACCATATATTTT. The chain combines TRBV6-5 with TRBJ1-3; the D is unclear. The CDR3 runs 16 residues. Germline CDR1 MNHEY, CDR2 SVGAGI. Trimming cost V 2 bases and J 1 base, with 12 bases left between them.

This clone was observed a few times. J is TRBJ1-1 and V is TRBV19, with TRBD1 matching over 10 bases. Germline V gene data show CDR1 as LNHDA and CDR2 as SQIVND (reference sequence). V gave up 6 bases and J gave up 3 bases; unmatched junction bases: 4. The CDR3 has 14 amino acids. The CDR3 sequence is CASRDRGRDTEAFF. CDR3 coding DNA: TGTGCCAGTAGAGACAGGGGGCGCGACACTGAAGCTTTCTTT.

The chain combines TRBV11-2 with TRBJ1-5; D not certain. The V gene lost 5 bases and the J gene lost 4 bases, with 12 bases spanning the gap. The CDR3 extends over 14 amino acids. In germline, CDR1 is SGHAT, CDR2 FQNNGV. The CDR3 spells CASSADFGNQPQHF. The CDR3 nucleotides read TGTGCCAGCAGCGCCGACTTCGGAAATCAGCCCCAGCATTTT.

In DNA form, the CDR3 reads TGTGCCAGCAGCGTAGAGCTAGCGGGAGTAGAGACCCAGTACTTC. Amino acid sequence: CASSVELAGVETQYF. This chain joins TRBV9 and TRBJ2-5; 10 nucleotides align to TRBD2. The germline CDR1 and CDR2 sequences are SGDLS and YYNGEE. J was trimmed by 4 bases and V by 0 bases; bases with no gene match: 3. This CDR3 contains 15 residues.

The chain combines TRBV11-2 with TRBJ1-2, with D possibly TRBD1 on 5 matching bases. There are 14 residues in the CDR3. The germline CDR1 and CDR2 sequences are SGHAT and FQNNGV. V gave up 0 bases and J gave up 8 bases, with 13 bases separating them. The CDR3 here is CASSLETGRGGYTF. The CDR3 DNA reads TGTGCCAGCAGCTTAGAAACAGGCCGGGGGGGCTACACCTTC. Using reference TRBV11-2 and TRBJ1-2 for the parts outside the CDR3, the full variable domain is EAGVAQSPRYKIIEKRQSVAFWCNPISGHATLYWYQQILGQGPKLLIQFQNNGVVDDSQLPKDRFSAERLKGVDSTLKIQPAKLEDSAVYLCASSLETGRGGYTFGSGTRLTVV.

The rearrangement links TRBV6-2 or TRBV6-3 to TRBJ1-3, with D perhaps TRBD1 (5 bases). The germline V gene has CDR1 MNHEY and CDR2 SVGEGT. The ends were cut back, 1 base at V and 1 base at J, with 11 bases in the middle. CDR3 length: 16 amino acids. Here the CDR3 DNA reads TGTGCCAGCAGTTACTTGAAGCAGGGATCTGGAAACACCATATATTTT. As protein: CASSYLKQGSGNTIYF.

The chain carries TRBV7-9 and TRBJ2-1; D unclear. Germline CDR1 and CDR2: SEHNR and FQNEAQ (reference sequence). The CDR3 has 14 residues. V was trimmed by 5 bases and J by 6 bases, leaving 14 bases between them. The CDR3 DNA reads as TGTGCCAGCAGCGGAAGGATAGCAGTCAATGAGCAGTTCTTC. Translating it yields CASSGRIAVNEQFF.

The chain is built from TRBV7-3 and TRBJ2-1; D unclear. V was trimmed by 3 bases and J by 10 bases, leaving 10 bases between them. The CDR3 is 12 residues long. Germline-derived CDR1 and CDR2 are SGHTA and FQGTGA. CDR3 in amino acids: CASSLGRNEQFF. In nucleotides, the CDR3 is TGTGCCAGCAGCTTGGGCCGGAACGAGCAGTTCTTC.

The V call is TRBV6-2 or TRBV6-3, the J call TRBJ2-7; TRBD1 matches 9 bases. The CDR3 totals 13 residues. Germline CDR1 MNHEY, CDR2 SVGEGT. The V segment lost 5 bases and the J segment 4 bases; nucleotides outside the gene matches: 3. The CDR3, as DNA: TGTGCCAGCAGTGGGGACAGGGTGTACGAGCAGTACTTC. Its protein product is CASSGDRVYEQYF.

The chain joins TRBV6-5 to TRBJ1-1, with TRBD1 matching over 9 bases. Germline loops: CDR1 MNHEY, CDR2 SVGAGI. Losses at the gene ends were 6 bases for V and 2 bases for J; bases not matched to a gene: 7. The CDR3 runs to 15 residues. The CDR3 coding sequence is TGTGCCAGCAGACTGATGACAGGGGGAAACACTGAAGCTTTCTTT. It yields the protein CASRLMTGGNTEAFF.

The chain carries TRBV12-3 or TRBV12-4 and TRBJ1-1, with D perhaps TRBD1 (5 bases). Between the trimmed V and J ends, which lost 5 bases and 7 bases, there was a span of 14 bases. The CDR3 spans 13 residues. This CDR3 reads CASSLWGDGEAFF. In nucleotides, the CDR3 is TGTGCCAGCAGTCTATGGGGGGATGGTGAAGCTTTCTTT.

The chain employs TRBV5-1 and TRBJ1-6, with 8 nucleotides matching TRBD1. The CDR3 is made up of 14 amino acids. The junction had 4 bases not matched to a gene; V was cut back by 3 bases and J by 8 bases. CDR1 is SGHRS, CDR2 YFSETQ, per germline. The CDR3 spells CASSSGQVDSPLHF. The CDR3 DNA reads TGCGCCAGCAGCTCGGGACAGGTGGATTCACCCCTCCACTTT.